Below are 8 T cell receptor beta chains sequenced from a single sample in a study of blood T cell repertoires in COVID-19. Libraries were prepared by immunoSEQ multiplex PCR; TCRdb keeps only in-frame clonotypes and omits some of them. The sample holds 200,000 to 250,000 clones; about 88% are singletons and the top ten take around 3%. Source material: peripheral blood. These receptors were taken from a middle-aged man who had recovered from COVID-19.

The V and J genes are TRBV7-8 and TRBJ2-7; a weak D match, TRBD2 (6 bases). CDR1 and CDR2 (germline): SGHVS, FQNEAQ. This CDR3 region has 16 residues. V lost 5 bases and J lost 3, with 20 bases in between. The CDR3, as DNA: TGTGCCAGCAGCGGGGGACTTGGCGGAGGGCACTACGAGCAGTACTTC. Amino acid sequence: CASSGGLGGGHYEQYF. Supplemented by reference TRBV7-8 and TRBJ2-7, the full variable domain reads GAGVSQSPRYKVAKRGQDVALRCDPISGHVSLFWYQQALGQGPEFLTYFQNEAQLDKSGLPSDRFFAERPEGSVSTLKIQRTQQEDSAVYLCASSGGLGGGHYEQYFGPGTRLTVT.

The DNA of the CDR3 is TGCAGCGTAGCGGGACCGCCGGGGGTGGAGACCCAGTACTTC. Amino acid sequence: CSVAGPPGVETQYF. The chain has TRBV29-1 and TRBJ2-5, with 7 bases matching TRBD2. V trimming: 6 bases; J trimming: 5 bases; junction bases outside the gene matches: 12. Germline CDR1 and CDR2: SQVTM and ANQGSEA. The CDR3 totals 14 residues.

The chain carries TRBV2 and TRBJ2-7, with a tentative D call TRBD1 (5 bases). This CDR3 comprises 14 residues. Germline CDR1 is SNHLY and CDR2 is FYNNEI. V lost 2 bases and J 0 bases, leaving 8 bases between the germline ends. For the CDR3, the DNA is TGTGCCAGCAGTGAACAGGGAAACTCCTACGAGCAGTACTTC. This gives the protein CASSEQGNSYEQYF.

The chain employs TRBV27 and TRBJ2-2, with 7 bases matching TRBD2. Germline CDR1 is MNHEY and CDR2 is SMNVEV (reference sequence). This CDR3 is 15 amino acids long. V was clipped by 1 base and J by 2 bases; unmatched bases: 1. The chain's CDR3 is CASSLWGGNTGELFF. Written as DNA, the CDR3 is TGTGCCAGCAGTTTATGGGGGGGTAACACCGGGGAGCTGTTTTTT.

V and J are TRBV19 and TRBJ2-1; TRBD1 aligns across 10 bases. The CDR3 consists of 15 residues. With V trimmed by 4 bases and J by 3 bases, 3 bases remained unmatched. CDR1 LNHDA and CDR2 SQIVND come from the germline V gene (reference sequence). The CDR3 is CASSTDRGGYNEQFF. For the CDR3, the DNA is TGTGCCAGTAGTACGGACAGGGGGGGCTACAATGAGCAGTTCTTC. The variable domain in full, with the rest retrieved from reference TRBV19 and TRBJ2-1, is DGGITQSPKYLFRKEGQNVTLSCEQNLNHDAMYWYRQDPGQGLRLIYYSQIVNDFQKGDIAEGYSVSREKKESFPLTVTSAQKNPTAFYLCASSTDRGGYNEQFFGPGTRLTVL.

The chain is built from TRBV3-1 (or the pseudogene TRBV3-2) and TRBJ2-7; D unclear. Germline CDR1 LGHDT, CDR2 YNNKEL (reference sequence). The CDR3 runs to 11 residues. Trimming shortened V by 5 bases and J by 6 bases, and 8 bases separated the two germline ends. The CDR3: CASSSLREQYF. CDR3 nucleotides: TGTGCCAGCAGCTCCCTCCGCGAGCAGTACTTC.

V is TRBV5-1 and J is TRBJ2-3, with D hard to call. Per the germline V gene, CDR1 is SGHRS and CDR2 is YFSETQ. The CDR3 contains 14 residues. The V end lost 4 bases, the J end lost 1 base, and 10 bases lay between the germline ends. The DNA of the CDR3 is TGCGCCAGCAGCGTAGAGATACGCACAGATACGCAGTATTTT. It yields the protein CASSVEIRTDTQYF.

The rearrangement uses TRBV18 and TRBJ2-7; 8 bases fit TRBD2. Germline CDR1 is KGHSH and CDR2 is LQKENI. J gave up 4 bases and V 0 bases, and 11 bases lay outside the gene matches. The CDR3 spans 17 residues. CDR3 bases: TGTGCCAGCTCACCACCCCGAGTGGCGGGAGGCTTATACGAGCAGTACTTC. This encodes CASSPPRVAGGLYEQYF.